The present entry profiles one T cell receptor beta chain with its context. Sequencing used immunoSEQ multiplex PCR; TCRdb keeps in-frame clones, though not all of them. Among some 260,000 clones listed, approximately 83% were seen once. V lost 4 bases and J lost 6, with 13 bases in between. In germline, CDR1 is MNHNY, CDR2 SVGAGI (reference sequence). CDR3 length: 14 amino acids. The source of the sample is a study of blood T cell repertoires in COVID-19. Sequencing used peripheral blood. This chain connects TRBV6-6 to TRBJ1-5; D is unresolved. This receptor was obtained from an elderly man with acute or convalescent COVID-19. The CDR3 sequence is CASSLAGSGQPQHF. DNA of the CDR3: TGTGCCAGCAGTTTAGCCGGGTCCGGTCAGCCCCAGCATTTT.